This record looks at one T cell receptor beta chain sequence and its context. Its antigen remains unknown. The PCR had 60 Vbeta and 13 Jbeta primers. This table comes from immunoSEQ multiplex PCR, and its TCRdb copy is limited to in-frame clones, with some not included. The profile covers 190,000 or so clones, with roughly three quarters appearing a single time and around 0.42% taken by the ten largest. The sample is drawn from a study of cytomegalovirus exposure and HLA in healthy donors. Study-wide results and limits: Cytomegalovirus association was assigned to approximately 160 TCR beta chains.

The CDR3 runs to 13 residues. The V and J ends lost 3 bases and 5 bases respectively, with 11 bases between them. Germline V CDR1 and CDR2: SGHTA, FQGNSA. Sequencing used PBMCs. The clonotype was recovered from a male donor in good health and CMV-seropositive. V and J are TRBV7-2 and TRBJ2-7; D is undetermined. The CDR3 sequence: CASSFTASDEQYF. In nucleotides, the CDR3 is TGTGCCAGCAGCTTCACCGCGTCGGACGAGCAGTACTTC.